One and the same sample provided the 28 T cell receptor beta chains below, sequenced in a study of cytomegalovirus exposure and HLA in healthy donors. The repertoire was sequenced with immunoSEQ multiplex PCR; TCRdb's copy has only in-frame clones and lacks some. The sample lists 300,000 to 450,000 clones; just over 85% were seen once. Sequenced sample: PBMCs. The source of these receptors is a woman between 18 and 29 years old in good health and CMV-seronegative.

The V call is TRBV5-1, the J call TRBJ2-7; TRBD1 matches at 9 bases. Unmatched junction bases numbered 6, after V lost 4 bases and J lost 4 bases. Germline V gene sequence: CDR1 SGHRS, CDR2 YFSETQ. There are 14 residues in the CDR3. CDR3 nucleotides: TGCGCCAGCAGCCAGGGACAGGGCGGTTACGAGCAGTACTTC. It specifies CASSQGQGGYEQYF.

The chain recombines TRBV6-1 with TRBJ1-2, with 8 bases aligning to TRBD1. After removal of 8 bases from V and 8 bases from J, the junction contained 10 bases not matched to a gene. CDR3 length: 13 residues. CDR1 and CDR2 from the germline V gene are MNHNS and SASEGT. Written as DNA, the CDR3 is TGTGCCAGCCTGCGACAGGGGCCAGAGGGCTACACCTTC. This translates into CASLRQGPEGYTF.

DNA for the CDR3: TGTGCCAGCAGCTTAGTTCTGGTCCACAGTAACCCCACAGATACGCAGTATTTT. Translating gives CASSLVLVHSNPTDTQYF. The V gene is TRBV7-9, the J gene TRBJ2-3; D call uncertain. There are 18 residues in the CDR3. Between the trimmed V and J ends, which lost 1 base and 2 bases, there was a span of 19 bases. Germline values: CDR1 SEHNR, CDR2 FQNEAQ (reference sequence). The entire variable domain, with the rest obtained from reference TRBV7-9 and TRBJ2-3, is as follows: DTGVSQNPRHKITKRGQNVTFRCDPISEHNRLYWYRQTLGQGPEFLTYFQNEAQLEKSRLLSDRFSAERPKGSFSTLEIQRTEQGDSAMYLCASSLVLVHSNPTDTQYFGPGTRLTVL.

The chain employs TRBV9 and TRBJ2-6; 10 bases match TRBD2. This CDR3 spans 17 amino acids. V gave up 7 bases and J gave up 0 bases; unmatched junction bases: 7. Looked up from germline, CDR1 is SGDLS and CDR2 is YYNGEE. The CDR3 DNA reads as TGTGCCAGCGACCATAGCGGGAGGCCCTCTGGGGCCAACGTCCTGACTTTC. This codes for CASDHSGRPSGANVLTF.

Notes on this clone: This sample includes further DNA sequences coding for the same CDR3. The CDR3 DNA follows: TGTGCCAGCAGTTACGCAGGAAATCAGCCCCAGCATTTT. It is translated as CASSYAGNQPQHF. This chain uses TRBV6-6 with TRBJ1-5; D remains ambiguous. Trimming removed 2 bases at V and 4 bases at J, with 6 bases between. The CDR3 is made up of 13 amino acids. Germline CDR1 reads MNHNY; CDR2 reads SVGAGI (reference sequence).

This clone was counted only a few times. This chain joins TRBV7-8 and TRBJ1-5; TRBD1 matches at 9 bases. CDR3 length equals 15 residues. Losses at the gene ends were 0 bases for V and 7 bases for J; bases not matched to a gene: 4. Germline assignment: CDR1 SGHVS and CDR2 FQNEAQ. The CDR3 coding sequence is TGTGCCAGCAGCTTAGCAACAGGGGGCACACAGCCCCAGCATTTT. It yields the protein CASSLATGGTQPQHF.

This clone has only a few counts. V is TRBV6-1 and J is TRBJ2-5; a possible D gene is TRBD1 (6 bases). Germline V lookup: CDR1 MNHNS, CDR2 SASEGT. This CDR3 has 17 amino acids. The V end was cut by 0 bases, the J end by 5 bases, with 19 bases between. CDR3 DNA sequence: TGTGCCAGCAGTGAAGCTACTTCGGGACACGGGGAGGAGACCCAGTACTTC. This codes for CASSEATSGHGEETQYF.

The CDR3, as DNA: TGTGCCATCAGGGGGCCGGATGGCTACACCTTC. It translates to CAIRGPDGYTF. The chain carries TRBV10-3 and TRBJ1-2; a possible D gene is TRBD1 (5 bases). Germline-derived CDR1 and CDR2 are ENHRY and SYGVKD. CDR3 size: 11 residues. With 6 bases removed from V and 6 bases from J, the gap between germline ends came to 8 bases.

This clone was seen a single time. J is TRBJ2-1 and V is TRBV11-1; 11 bases are a match to TRBD2. From germline, CDR1 is SGHAT and CDR2 FQDESV (reference sequence). The junction had 10 bases not matched to a gene; V was cut back by 2 bases and J by 1 base. The CDR3 spans 19 residues. The CDR3 coding sequence is TGTGCCAGCAGCTTAAATCTAGCGGGAGGAAGTTGGTCCTACAATGAGCAGTTCTTC. Its protein is CASSLNLAGGSWSYNEQFF.

The V and J genes are TRBV7-9 and TRBJ1-1; 7 bases match TRBD1. The V gene end was trimmed by 1 base and the J gene end by 5 bases; junction bases not matched to a gene: 4. CDR3 size: 14 residues. Germline assignment: CDR1 SEHNR and CDR2 FQNEAQ (reference sequence). CDR3 sequence reads: CASSLGSGGTEAFF. The DNA for the CDR3 is TGTGCCAGCAGCTTAGGCTCAGGGGGAACTGAAGCTTTCTTT.

The V gene is TRBV15, the J gene TRBJ1-1, with unresolved D. The length of the CDR3 is 14 residues. The V and J ends lost 2 bases and 0 bases respectively, with 7 bases between them. The germline CDR1 and CDR2 sequences are LNHNV and YYDKDF (reference sequence). CDR3 sequence: CATSRNTVNTEAFF. As DNA, the CDR3 is TGTGCCACCAGCAGAAATACGGTGAACACTGAAGCTTTCTTT.

The CDR3 nucleotides read TGTGCCAGCAGTTCCCCCAGCGGGGGGAACACCGGGGAGCTGTTTTTT. Protein: CASSSPSGGNTGELFF. This sequence joins TRBV6-5 and TRBJ2-2; 8 bases fit TRBD2. The CDR3 is made up of 16 amino acids. V gave up 4 bases and J gave up 1 base; unmatched junction bases: 5. Germline V gene lookup returns CDR1 MNHEY and CDR2 SVGAGI.

The rearrangement joins TRBV27 to TRBJ2-3; 8 bases are shared with TRBD2. Germline loops: CDR1 MNHEY, CDR2 SMNVEV (reference sequence). The CDR3 spans 13 residues. V trimming: 6 bases; J trimming: 3 bases; junction bases outside the gene matches: 2. CDR3 protein: CASRSGSTDTQYF. As DNA, the CDR3 is TGTGCCAGCAGGAGCGGGAGTACAGATACGCAGTATTTT.

CDR3 sequence reads: CASSRDRVYGYTF. The CDR3 nucleotides are TGCGCCAGCAGCCGAGACAGGGTGTATGGCTACACCTTC. The chain couples TRBV5-1 to TRBJ1-2; 7 bases line up with TRBD1. Germline CDR1 and CDR2: SGHRS and YFSETQ. The CDR3 runs 13 residues. Trimming cost V 4 bases and J 5 bases; bases outside gene matches: 5.

V and J are TRBV27 and TRBJ2-3, with D perhaps TRBD2 (5 bases). The CDR3 spans 16 residues. V was clipped by 5 bases and J by 0 bases, with 15 bases between them. Germline CDR1 MNHEY, CDR2 SMNVEV (reference sequence). In DNA form, the CDR3 reads TGTGCCAGCAGTGAGGCACCTGGCGGGAGCACAGATACGCAGTATTTT. Its translation: CASSEAPGGSTDTQYF.

V gene TRBV5-4 combines with J gene TRBJ1-4, with 11 positions matching TRBD1. The germline gives CDR1 SGHNT, CDR2 YYREEE (reference sequence). This CDR3 is 12 amino acids long. V lost 4 bases to trimming and J lost 15 bases; unmatched junction nucleotides: 5. The CDR3 DNA follows: TGTGCCAGCAGCCGGGGACAGGGGGACGTGTTTTTT. It encodes CASSRGQGDVFF.

The chain recombines TRBV5-3 with TRBJ1-2, with 8 bases aligning to TRBD1. TRBV5-3 is recorded as an ORF, its role being uncertain. The junction had 10 bases not matched to a gene; V was cut back by 3 bases and J by 3 bases. The CDR3 totals 16 residues. CDR3 sequence (DNA): TGTGCCAGAAGCTACTCCGGGACAGGACGGTACTATGGCTACACCTTC. It specifies CARSYSGTGRYYGYTF.

The chain has TRBV4-1 and TRBJ2-3; D is perhaps TRBD2 (6 bases). CDR1 and CDR2 (germline): MGHRA, YSYEKL. The ends were cut back, 4 bases at V and 5 bases at J, with 19 bases in the middle. The CDR3 extends over 16 amino acids. The CDR3 coding sequence is TGCGCCAGCAGCCCCCTAGGCGGTAGCGGCTTAGATACGCAGTATTTT. This translates into CASSPLGGSGLDTQYF.

The rearrangement joins TRBV2 to TRBJ1-2, with TRBD1 matching over 9 bases. Germline CDR1 and CDR2: SNHLY and FYNNEI. The CDR3 is 14 residues long. Trimming at V came to 8 bases and at J to 4 bases, leaving 8 bases not matched to a gene. CDR3 nucleotide sequence: TGTGCCAGCGGAACAGGGGGCGAGGTCTATGGCTACACCTTC. Its protein is CASGTGGEVYGYTF. Together with reference TRBV2 and TRBJ1-2, the CDR3 gives the full variable domain: EPEVTQTPSHQVTQMGQEVILRCVPISNHLYFYWYRQILGQKVEFLVSFYNNEISEKSEIFDDQFSVERPDGSNFTLKIRSTKLEDSAMYFCASGTGGEVYGYTFGSGTRLTVV.

The chain employs TRBV30 and TRBJ2-7; 7 bases fit TRBD2. V lost 5 bases and J lost 3; bases outside the gene matches: 7. Germline V gene lookup returns CDR1 GTSNPN and CDR2 SVGIG (reference sequence). This CDR3 is built from 13 residues. The CDR3 protein is CAWAPWGGYEQYF. CDR3 sequence (DNA): TGTGCCTGGGCCCCCTGGGGGGGCTACGAGCAGTACTTC.

This clone was seen a few times. The gene calls are TRBV27 and TRBJ2-7, with D possibly TRBD1 on 6 matching bases. V was trimmed by 3 bases and J by 0 bases, leaving 12 bases between them. In germline, CDR1 is MNHEY, CDR2 SMNVEV (reference sequence). The CDR3 has 15 amino acids. CDR3: CASSFNWGPSYEQYF. For the CDR3, the DNA is TGTGCCAGCAGTTTCAATTGGGGGCCCTCCTACGAGCAGTACTTC.

The chain links TRBV27 to TRBJ1-5; TRBD1 aligns across 7 bases. Germline V gene data show CDR1 as MNHEY and CDR2 as SMNVEV (reference sequence). The CDR3 totals 15 residues. V trimming: 4 bases; J trimming: 6 bases; junction bases outside the gene matches: 9. The CDR3 loop is CASSYKGAGVQPQHF. DNA for the CDR3: TGTGCCAGCAGTTATAAGGGGGCCGGGGTTCAGCCCCAGCATTTT.

The J gene is TRBJ2-1, the V gene TRBV25-1, with 12 bases lining up with TRBD2. The CDR3 runs to 15 residues. CDR1 is MGHDK and CDR2 is SYGVNS in the germline V gene. V gave up 7 bases and J gave up 9 bases; unmatched junction bases: 10. The CDR3 is CASTFLAGGRGEQFF. The DNA for the CDR3 is TGTGCCAGCACTTTTCTAGCGGGGGGGCGCGGTGAGCAGTTCTTC.

The chain carries TRBV18 and TRBJ2-7; D perhaps matches TRBD1 (6 bases). This CDR3 is 13 amino acids long. The germline V gene encodes CDR1 KGHSH and CDR2 LQKENI. V was pared by 6 bases and J by 2 bases, with 11 bases between. The CDR3 loop reads CASSSDSTYEQYF. As DNA, the CDR3 is TGTGCCAGCTCCTCGGACAGCACCTACGAGCAGTACTTC.

V gene TRBV30 combines with J gene TRBJ2-1; 7 nucleotides line up with TRBD2. V was pared by 3 bases and J by 0 bases, with 2 bases of the junction left unmatched. Germline values: CDR1 GTSNPN, CDR2 SVGIG (reference sequence). CDR3 length equals 14 residues. CDR3 DNA: TGTGCCTGGAGCCGGGGGGTCTCCTACAATGAGCAGTTCTTC. Protein sequence: CAWSRGVSYNEQFF. The variable domain in full, completed from reference TRBV30 and TRBJ2-1, reads SQTIHQWPATLVQPVGSPLSLECTVEGTSNPNLYWYRQAAGRGLQLLFYSVGIGQISSEVPQNLSASRPQDRQFILSSKKLLLSDSGFYLCAWSRGVSYNEQFFGPGTRLTVL.

This rearrangement joins TRBV4-1 to TRBJ1-2; D gene unclear. Trimming stripped 2 bases from V and 3 bases from J, with 13 bases between. The CDR3 covers 15 residues. Germline values: CDR1 MGHRA, CDR2 YSYEKL. CDR3 in DNA: TGCGCCAGCAGCCAAAAACGGGGTTGGGACTATGGCTACACCTTC. Translation: CASSQKRGWDYGYTF.

This chain uses TRBV29-1 with TRBJ1-1; tentatively, D is TRBD1 (6 bases). This CDR3 comprises 15 residues. V lost 3 bases and J lost 3, with 17 bases in between. Germline V lookup: CDR1 SQVTM, CDR2 ANQGSEA. CDR3 bases: TGCAGCGTTGATAAAGGCAGGGGTAGGGACACTGAAGCTTTCTTT. Amino acid sequence: CSVDKGRGRDTEAFF.

The chain joins TRBV2 to TRBJ2-1, with D hard to call. Germline loops: CDR1 SNHLY, CDR2 FYNNEI. With 4 bases removed from V and 4 bases from J, the gap between germline ends came to 23 bases. This CDR3 has 18 amino acids. The DNA for the CDR3 is TGTGCCAGCAGTGGAGGTAGAGGCGTCGCCAGCCCTTACAATGAGCAGTTCTTC. This sequence encodes CASSGGRGVASPYNEQFF.